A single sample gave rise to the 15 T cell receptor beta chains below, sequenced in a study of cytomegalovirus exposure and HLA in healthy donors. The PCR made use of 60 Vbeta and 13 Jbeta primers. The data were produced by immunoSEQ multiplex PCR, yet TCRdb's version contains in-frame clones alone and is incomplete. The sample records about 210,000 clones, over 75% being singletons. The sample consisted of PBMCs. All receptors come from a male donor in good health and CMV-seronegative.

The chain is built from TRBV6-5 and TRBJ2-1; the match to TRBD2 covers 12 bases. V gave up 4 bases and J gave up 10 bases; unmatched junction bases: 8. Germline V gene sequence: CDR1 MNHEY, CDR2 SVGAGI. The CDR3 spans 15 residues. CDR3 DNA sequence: TGTGCCAGCAGTTCCCCTAGCGGGAGGGCCGGGGAGCAGTTCTTC. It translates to CASSSPSGRAGEQFF.

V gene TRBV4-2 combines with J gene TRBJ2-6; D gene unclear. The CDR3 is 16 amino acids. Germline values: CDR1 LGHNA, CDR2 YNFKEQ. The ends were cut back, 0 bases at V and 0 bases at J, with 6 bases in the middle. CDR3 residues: CASSQDASSGANVLTF. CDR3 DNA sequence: TGTGCCAGCAGCCAAGACGCGAGCTCTGGGGCCAACGTCCTGACTTTC.

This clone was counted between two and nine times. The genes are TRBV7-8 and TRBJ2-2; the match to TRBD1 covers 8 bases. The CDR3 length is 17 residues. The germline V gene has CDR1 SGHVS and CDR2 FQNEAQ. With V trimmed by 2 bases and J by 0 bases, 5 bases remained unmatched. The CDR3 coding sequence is TGTGCCAGCAGCTTACCAGGACAGGGCGCGAACACCGGGGAGCTGTTTTTT. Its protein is CASSLPGQGANTGELFF.

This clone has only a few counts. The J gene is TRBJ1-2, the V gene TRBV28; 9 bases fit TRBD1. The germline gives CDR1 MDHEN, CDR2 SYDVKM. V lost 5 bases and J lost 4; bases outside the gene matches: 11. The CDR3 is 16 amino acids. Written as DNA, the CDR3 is TGTGCCAGCAGTCCCAATGTGGGACAGGGTGGCTATGGCTACACCTTC. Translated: CASSPNVGQGGYGYTF.

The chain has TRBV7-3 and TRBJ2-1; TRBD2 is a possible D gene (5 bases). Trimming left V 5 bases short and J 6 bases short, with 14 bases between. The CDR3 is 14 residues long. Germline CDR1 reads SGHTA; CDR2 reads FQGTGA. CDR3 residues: CASSPRGLGNEQFF. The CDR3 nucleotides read TGTGCCAGCAGCCCACGCGGGTTGGGCAATGAGCAGTTCTTC.

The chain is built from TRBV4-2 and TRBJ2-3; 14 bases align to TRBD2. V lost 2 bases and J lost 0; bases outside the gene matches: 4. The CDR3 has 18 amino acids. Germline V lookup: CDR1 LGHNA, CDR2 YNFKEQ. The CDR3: CASSQWGLAGASTDTQYF. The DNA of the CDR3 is TGTGCCAGCAGCCAATGGGGACTAGCGGGAGCCAGCACAGATACGCAGTATTTT.

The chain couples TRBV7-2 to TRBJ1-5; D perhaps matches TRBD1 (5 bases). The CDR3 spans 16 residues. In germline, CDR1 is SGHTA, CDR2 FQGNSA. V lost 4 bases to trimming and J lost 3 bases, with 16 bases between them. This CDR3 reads CASSYWGGEDNQPQHF. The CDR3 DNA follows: TGTGCCAGCAGCTACTGGGGCGGCGAGGACAATCAGCCCCAGCATTTT.

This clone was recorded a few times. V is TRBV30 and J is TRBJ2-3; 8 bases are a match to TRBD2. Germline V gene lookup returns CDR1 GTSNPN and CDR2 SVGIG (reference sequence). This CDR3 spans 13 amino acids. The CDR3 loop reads CAEGQRGRDTQYF. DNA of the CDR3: TGTGCTGAGGGTCAGCGGGGGCGGGATACGCAGTATTTT.

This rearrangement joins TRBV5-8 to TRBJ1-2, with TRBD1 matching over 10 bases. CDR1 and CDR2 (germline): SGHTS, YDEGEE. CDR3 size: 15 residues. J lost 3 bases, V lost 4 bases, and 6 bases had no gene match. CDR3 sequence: CASSLDRGRDYGYTF. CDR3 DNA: TGTGCCAGCAGCCTCGACAGGGGGCGAGACTATGGCTACACCTTC.

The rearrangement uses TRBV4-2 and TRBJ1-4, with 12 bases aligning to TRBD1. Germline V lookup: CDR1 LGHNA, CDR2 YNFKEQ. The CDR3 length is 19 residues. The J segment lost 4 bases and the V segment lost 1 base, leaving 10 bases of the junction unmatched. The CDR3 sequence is CASSQGGQGARVGNEKLFF. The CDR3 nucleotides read TGTGCCAGCAGCCAAGGGGGACAGGGGGCGCGGGTGGGTAATGAAAAACTGTTTTTT.

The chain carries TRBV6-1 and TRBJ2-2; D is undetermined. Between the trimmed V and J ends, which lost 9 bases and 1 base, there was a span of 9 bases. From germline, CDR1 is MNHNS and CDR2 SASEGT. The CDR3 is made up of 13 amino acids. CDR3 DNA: TGTGCCAGTAGCCCAGAGAACACCGGGGAGCTGTTTTTT. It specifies CASSPENTGELFF.

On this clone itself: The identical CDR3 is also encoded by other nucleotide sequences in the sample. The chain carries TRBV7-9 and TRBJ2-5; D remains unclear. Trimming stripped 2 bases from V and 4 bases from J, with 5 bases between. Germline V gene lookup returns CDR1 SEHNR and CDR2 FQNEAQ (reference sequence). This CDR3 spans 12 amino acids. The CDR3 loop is CASSLSRETQYF. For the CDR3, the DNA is TGTGCCAGCAGCTTATCTCGAGAGACCCAGTACTTC.

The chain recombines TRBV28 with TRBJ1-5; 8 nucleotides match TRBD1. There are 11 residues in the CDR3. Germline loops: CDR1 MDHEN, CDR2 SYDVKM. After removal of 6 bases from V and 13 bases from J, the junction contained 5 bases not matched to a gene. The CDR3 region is CASSSGQGQHF. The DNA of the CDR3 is TGTGCCAGCAGCTCCGGACAGGGACAGCATTTT.

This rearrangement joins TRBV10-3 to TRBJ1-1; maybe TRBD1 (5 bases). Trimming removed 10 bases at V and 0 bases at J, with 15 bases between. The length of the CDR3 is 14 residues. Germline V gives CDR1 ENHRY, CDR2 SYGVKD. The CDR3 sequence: CATLGGRVNTEAFF. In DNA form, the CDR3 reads TGTGCCACCCTGGGGGGGAGGGTGAACACTGAAGCTTTCTTT.

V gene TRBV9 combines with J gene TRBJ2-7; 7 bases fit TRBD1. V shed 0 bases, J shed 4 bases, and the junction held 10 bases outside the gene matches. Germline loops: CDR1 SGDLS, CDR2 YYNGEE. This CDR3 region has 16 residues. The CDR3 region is CASSVGTTGDGYEQYF. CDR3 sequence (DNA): TGTGCCAGCAGCGTAGGCACTACAGGGGACGGGTACGAGCAGTACTTC. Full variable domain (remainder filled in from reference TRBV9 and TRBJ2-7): DSGVTQTPKHLITATGQRVTLRCSPRSGDLSVYWYQQSLDQGLQFLIQYYNGEERAKGNILERFSAQQFPDLHSELNLSSLELGDSALYFCASSVGTTGDGYEQYFGPGTRLTVT.